This T cell receptor beta chain was documented in a study of T cell changes during pregnancy in multiple sclerosis. Clones were sequenced by immunoSEQ multiplex PCR, and TCRdb holds only the in-frame ones, with some missing. The sample shows around 55,000 clones, roughly 93% of them seen only once. V was clipped by 3 bases and J by 6 bases; unmatched bases: 6. CDR1 is SQVTM, CDR2 ANQGSEA, per germline. The CDR3 covers 14 residues. This sequence joins TRBV29-1 and TRBJ2-1, with 9 bases matching TRBD1. This TCR was sampled from a female donor with multiple sclerosis, enrolled in a pregnancy study. The specimen comprised CD8+ T cells from peripheral blood mononuclear cells, sampled in the second trimester of pregnancy. The CDR3 protein is CSVDWGQGSNEQFF. The CDR3 nucleotides read TGCAGCGTTGATTGGGGACAGGGTAGCAATGAGCAGTTCTTC.